The text below deals with one T cell receptor (beta chain). Antigen: not known. This CDR3 region has 15 residues. Germline CDR1 and CDR2: DFQATT and SNEGSKA (reference sequence). The data are from a study of T cells expressing NK-cell markers. Looking at the study overall: Repertoires of TCR beta were obtained from T cells sorted as CD3+CD56+NKG2C+, CD3+CD56+NKG2C- and CD3+CD56-NKG2C+. In the group of eight sequenced donors, seven were HCMV-seropositive and one was seronegative.

TCRdb reprocessed the 5' RACE reads and keeps a single row for each CDR3 protein, giving no DNA. Its table lists 550,000 to 600,000 distinct CDR3 sequences. Study findings and constraints: Dominant NKG2C+ clonotypes in about six donors made up roughly 1.0-7.5% of CD8+ T cells. The CD3+CD56-NKG2C+ fraction of several donors was likewise dominated by these clonotypes.

The rearrangement links TRBV20-1 to TRBJ2-5. The TCR originated in a young man in good health. Sequences were obtained from blood T cells: a sorted CD56 or NKG2C T cell subset, CD4+ or CD8+ T cells, or bulk PBMC T cells (not recorded which). The CDR3 sequence is CSAREFRGQQETQYF.